The T cell receptor beta chain described here comes from a study of T cells in Graves' hyperthyroidism and ophthalmopathy. From RNA transcripts, TCR beta CDR3 regions were amplified. A first-round RT-PCR of the TCR CDR3 used the HTBI primer set. TCRdb called the multiplex PCR reads again in MiXCR, with one record for every CDR3 protein. The data show just under 750,000 distinct CDR3 sequences, about 35% seen once. CDR3 length: 15 residues. Germline V gives CDR1 MNHNS, CDR2 SASEGT. V was cut by 6 bases and J by 1 base, with 12 bases left in between. The chain has TRBV6-1 and TRBJ2-2; weak D call: TRBD1 (5 bases). Sequenced sample: blood. The TCR originated in a woman aged 40-49 years with Graves' hyperthyroidism. The DNA for the CDR3 is TGTGCCAGCAGGGCCTTAGACAGGAACACCGGGGAGCTGTTTTTT. This gives the protein CASRALDRNTGELFF.